The present TCR beta chain was sequenced within a study of shared clonotypes between healthy human individuals. TCRdb's table, derived via immunoSEQ multiplex PCR, lists solely in-frame clones and lacks some. The profile covers about half a million clones, with approximately 84% appearing a single time and 12% taken by the ten largest. V was shortened by 5 bases and J by 11 bases, with 16 bases between the two germline ends. CDR1 DFQATT and CDR2 SNEGSKA come from the germline V gene (reference sequence). CDR3 size: 11 residues. The clonotype originates from a woman aged 40-49 years in good health. Some clones in this sample may be carry-over from other donors' samples. The sample comprised PBMCs. V gene TRBV20-1 combines with J gene TRBJ2-7; D might be TRBD2 (7 bases). The CDR3 loop reads CSAGGATSEYF. For the CDR3, the DNA is TGCAGTGCTGGGGGGGCAACCTCCGAGTACTTC.